This TCR beta chain derives from a study of cytomegalovirus exposure and HLA in healthy donors. The CDR3 consists of 15 residues. Trimming at V came to 4 bases and at J to 3 bases, leaving 9 bases not matched to a gene. Looked up from germline, CDR1 is MNHEY and CDR2 is SVGAGI. The PCR ran on 60 Vbeta and 13 Jbeta primers. Measured with immunoSEQ multiplex PCR; TCRdb has only the in-frame clones, and not every one. The sample lists over 200,000 clones, 75% to 85% occurring once. This clone has more than one count but fewer than ten. Its antigen is unknown. General observations from the study: The listing of 150 to 200 TCR beta chains classed them as cytomegalovirus-associated. Researchers reported from a later analysis that most CMV-associated TCR beta chains appeared HLA-restricted. It was shown in a later analysis that HLA-associated TCR beta chains were more clonally expanded than other, equally common chains.

The TCR sequence derives from a woman in her fifties or sixties in good health and CMV-seropositive. This rearrangement joins TRBV6-5 to TRBJ2-7, with TRBD2 matching over 7 bases. Sequenced sample: PBMCs. Written as DNA, the CDR3 is TGTGCCAGCAGTTCTTTTAGCGGGTCCCACTACGAGCAGTACTTC. Translating it yields CASSSFSGSHYEQYF.